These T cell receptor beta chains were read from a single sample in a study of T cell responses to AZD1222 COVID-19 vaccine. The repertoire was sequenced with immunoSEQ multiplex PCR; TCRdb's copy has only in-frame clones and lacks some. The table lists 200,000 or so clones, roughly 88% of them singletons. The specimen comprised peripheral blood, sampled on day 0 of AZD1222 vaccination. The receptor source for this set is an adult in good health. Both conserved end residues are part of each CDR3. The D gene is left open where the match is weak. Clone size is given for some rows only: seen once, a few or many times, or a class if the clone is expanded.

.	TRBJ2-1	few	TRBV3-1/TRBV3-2	TGTGCCAGCTCAAGGGCCGAGGGTTTCTCCTACAATGAGCAGTTCTTC	CASSRAEGFSYNEQFF
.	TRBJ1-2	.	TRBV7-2	TGTGCCAGCAGCCCGGGGATCGCGCGGCCTAACTATGGCTACACCTTC	CASSPGIARPNYGYTF
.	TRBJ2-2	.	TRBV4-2	TGTGCCAGCAGCCAAGATCTTTTGGCGGGGGCCCTTAACTCGAACACCGGGGAGCTGTTTTTT	CASSQDLLAGALNSNTGELFF
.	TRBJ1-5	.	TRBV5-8	TGTGCCAGCAGCTTGGTTGTGGGGGGCGGGGATCAGCCCCAGCATTTT	CASSLVVGGGDQPQHF
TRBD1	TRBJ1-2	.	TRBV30	TGTGCCTGGAGTCCCGGGACAGGGGAAGGCTACACCTTC	CAWSPGTGEGYTF
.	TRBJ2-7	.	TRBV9	TGTGCCAGCAGCGTAGCACAGGGAGCCTCCTACGAGCAGTACTTC	CASSVAQGASYEQYF
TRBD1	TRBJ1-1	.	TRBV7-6	TGTGCCAGCAGCTTGCGCCTACAGGGGGCTTGGGGGGACACTGAAGCTTTCTTT	CASSLRLQGAWGDTEAFF
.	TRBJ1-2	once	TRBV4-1	TGCGCCAGCAGCCAAGATCCGGCAGGAACCTATGGCTACACCTTC	CASSQDPAGTYGYTF
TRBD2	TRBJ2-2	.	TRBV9	TGTGCCAGCAGCGCATCATCCCTCAGCGGGGGCTCCGGGGAGCTGTTTTTT	CASSASSLSGGSGELFF
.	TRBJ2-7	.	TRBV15	TGTGCCACCAGCAGAGAAGGATACGAGCAGTACTTC	CATSREGYEQYF
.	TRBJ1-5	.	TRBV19	TGTGCCAGTAGTGCCGACAGGAATCAGCCCCAGCATTTT	CASSADRNQPQHF
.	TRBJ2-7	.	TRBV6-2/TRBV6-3	TGTGCCAGCAGCCTACCAGGTTCCTACGAGCAGTACTTC	CASSLPGSYEQYF
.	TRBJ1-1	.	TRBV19	TGTGCCAGTAGTAGGGGGCAAGGATACACTGAAGCTTTCTTT	CASSRGQGYTEAFF
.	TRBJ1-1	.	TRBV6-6	TGTGCCAGCAGTTACTCGATTGGGACAAACACTGAAGCTTTCTTT	CASSYSIGTNTEAFF
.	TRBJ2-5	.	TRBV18	TGTGCCAGCTCTCCCATACGGGCAGGGACCACGGAGACCCAGTACTTC	CASSPIRAGTTETQYF
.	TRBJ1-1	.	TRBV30	TGTGCCTGGAGTGTACTAAGGGGAGCTTTCTTT	CAWSVLRGAFF
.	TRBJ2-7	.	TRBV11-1	TGTGCCAGCAGCACACGTCGGGGGATCTCCTACGAGCAGTACTTC	CASSTRRGISYEQYF
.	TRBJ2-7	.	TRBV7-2	TGTGCCAGCAGCCAACAGGGAGGGGCATACGAGCAGTACTTC	CASSQQGGAYEQYF
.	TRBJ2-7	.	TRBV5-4	TGTGCCAGCAGCCCAGGGATGGGCTACTACGAGCAGTACTTC	CASSPGMGYYEQYF
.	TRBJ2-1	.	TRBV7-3	TGTGCCAGCAGCACCGGGACTCCCTCCTACAATGAGCAGTTCTTC	CASSTGTPSYNEQFF
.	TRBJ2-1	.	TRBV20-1	TGCAGTGCTAGTTTTTCAATATTGAATGAGCAGTTCTTC	CSASFSILNEQFF
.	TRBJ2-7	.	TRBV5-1	TGCGCCAGCAGTTATTCGGGGGCCGAGCAGTACTTC	CASSYSGAEQYF
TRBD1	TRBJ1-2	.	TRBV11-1	TGTGCCAGCAGTGCCAGCGGGACAGGGATCTATGGCTACACCTTC	CASSASGTGIYGYTF
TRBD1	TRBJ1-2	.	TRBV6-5	TGTGCCAGCAGTTACGGGCCAGGGGGATGGGGCTACACCTTC	CASSYGPGGWGYTF
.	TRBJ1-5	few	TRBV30	TGTGCCTGGAGTGAATCCAGAGGTCAGCCCCAGCATTTT	CAWSESRGQPQHF
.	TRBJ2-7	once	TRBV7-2	TGTGCCAGCAGCTTAGGTCCCGTCGTGAGGGACGAGCAGTACTTC	CASSLGPVVRDEQYF
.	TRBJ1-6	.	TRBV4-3	TGCGCCAGCAGCCAAGAAAAAGGGTCCAATTCACCCCTCCACTTT	CASSQEKGSNSPLHF
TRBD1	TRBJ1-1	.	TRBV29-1	TGCAGCGTTGACAGGGGGCTGGACACTGAAGCTTTCTTT	CSVDRGLDTEAFF
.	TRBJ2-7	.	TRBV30	TGTGCCTGGAGAGGGACCTACGAGCAGTACTTC	CAWRGTYEQYF
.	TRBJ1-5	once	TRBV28	TGTGCCAGCAGTTGGAGAATACGACGGCGAAATAGCAATCAGCCCCAGCATTTT	CASSWRIRRRNSNQPQHF
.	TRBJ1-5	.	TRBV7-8	TGTGCCAGCAGCAACCGGGCCAGATATAGCAATCAGCCCCAGCATTTT	CASSNRARYSNQPQHF
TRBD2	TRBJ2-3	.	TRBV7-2	TGTGCCAGCAGCTTGGGGGGGGTGGGAGATACGCAGTATTTT	CASSLGGVGDTQYF
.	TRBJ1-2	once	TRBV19	TGTGCCAGTAGTTTTCAGGGTTTAAAGGGCTACACCTTC	CASSFQGLKGYTF
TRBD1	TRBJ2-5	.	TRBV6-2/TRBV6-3	TGTGCCAGCAGTAGTGACAGGGACGGAGAGACCCAGTACTTC	CASSSDRDGETQYF
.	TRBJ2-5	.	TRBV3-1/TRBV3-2	TGTGCCAGCACTGGACAAGAGACCCAGTACTTC	CASTGQETQYF
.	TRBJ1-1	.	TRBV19	TGTGCCAGTAGTATGGGTAGGTCTGAAGCTTTCTTT	CASSMGRSEAFF
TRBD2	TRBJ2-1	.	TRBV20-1	TGCAGTGCTAGTATGACTAGCGGGACTCTCAGGCAGTTCTTC	CSASMTSGTLRQFF
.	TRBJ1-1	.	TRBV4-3	TGCGCCAGCAGCCAAGATTGGGGGAACACTGAAGCTTTCTTT	CASSQDWGNTEAFF
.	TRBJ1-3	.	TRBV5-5	TGTGCCAGCAGCCAACAGGGTAGTGGAAACACCATATATTTT	CASSQQGSGNTIYF
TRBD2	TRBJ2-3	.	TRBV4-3	TGCGCCAGCAGCTCCGGCCGTGGGGGGGTGACAGATACGCAGTATTTT	CASSSGRGGVTDTQYF
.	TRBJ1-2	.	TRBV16	TGTGCCAGCAGCCAATTCCAGGGCGGAGTGCGTGGCTACACCTTC	CASSQFQGGVRGYTF
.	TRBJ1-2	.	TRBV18	TGTGCCAGCTCACCACTACTTGGGTGGTCCTATGGCTACACCTTC	CASSPLLGWSYGYTF